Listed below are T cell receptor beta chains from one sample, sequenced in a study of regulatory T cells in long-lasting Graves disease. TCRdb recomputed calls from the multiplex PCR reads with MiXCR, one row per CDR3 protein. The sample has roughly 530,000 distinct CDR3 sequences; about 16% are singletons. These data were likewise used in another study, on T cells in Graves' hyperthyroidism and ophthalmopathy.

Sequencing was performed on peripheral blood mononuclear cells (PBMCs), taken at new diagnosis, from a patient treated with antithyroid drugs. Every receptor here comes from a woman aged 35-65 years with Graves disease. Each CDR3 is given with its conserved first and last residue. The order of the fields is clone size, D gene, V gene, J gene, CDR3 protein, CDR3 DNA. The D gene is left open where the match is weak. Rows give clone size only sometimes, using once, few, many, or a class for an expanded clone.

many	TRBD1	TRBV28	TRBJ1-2	CASSAWTGAEIGYTF	TGTGCCAGCAGTGCGTGGACAGGGGCTGAAATCGGTTACACCTTC
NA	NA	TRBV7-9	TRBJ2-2	CASSRTGWDTGELFF	TGTGCCAGCAGCCGCACAGGGTGGGACACCGGGGAGCTGTTTTTT
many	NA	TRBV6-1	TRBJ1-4	CATSTAINEKLFF	TGTGCCACATCGACAGCAATTAATGAAAAACTGTTTTTT
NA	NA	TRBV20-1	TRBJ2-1	CSARSGGLLHEQFF	TGCAGTGCTAGGAGTGGAGGACTCTTACATGAGCAGTTCTTC
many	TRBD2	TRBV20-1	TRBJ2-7	CSASDLAGVGEQYF	TGCAGTGCTAGTGACCTAGCGGGGGTTGGCGAGCAGTACTTC
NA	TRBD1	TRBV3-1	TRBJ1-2	CASSTGVSDGYTF	TGTGCCAGCAGTACAGGGGTTTCTGATGGCTACACCTTC
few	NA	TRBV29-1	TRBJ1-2	CSVEASSNYGYTF	TGCAGCGTTGAAGCGAGTTCTAACTATGGCTACACCTTC
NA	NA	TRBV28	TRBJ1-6	CASSFRGSYNSPLHF	TGTGCCAGCAGTTTCCGGGGGAGCTATAATTCACCCCTCCACTTT
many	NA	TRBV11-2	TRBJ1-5	CASSLQDGRNQPQHF	TGTGCCAGCAGCTTACAGGACGGTAGGAATCAGCCCCAGCATTTT
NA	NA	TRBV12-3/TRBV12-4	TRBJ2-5	CASSRGGGLETQYF	TGTGCCAGCAGCCGTGGGGGGGGGCTTGAGACCCAGTACTTC
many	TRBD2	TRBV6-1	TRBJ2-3	CASHGGETTDTQYF	TGTGCCAGCCATGGGGGGGAGACCACAGATACGCAGTATTTT
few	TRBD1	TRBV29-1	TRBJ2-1	CSARTGTYNEQFF	TGCAGCGCTAGGACAGGGACATACAATGAGCAGTTCTTC
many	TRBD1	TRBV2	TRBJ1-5	CASSPQGLSNQPQHF	TGTGCCAGCAGTCCACAGGGGTTAAGCAATCAGCCCCAGCATTTT
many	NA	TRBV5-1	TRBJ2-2	CASSPRETGELFF	TGTGCCAGTAGCCCTCGGGAGACCGGGGAGCTGTTTTTT
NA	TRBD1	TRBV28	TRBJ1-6	CASSSPRQGASSPLHF	TGTGCCAGCAGTTCCCCCAGGCAGGGGGCTTCCTCACCCCTCCACTTT
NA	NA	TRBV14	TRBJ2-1	CASSRGTEQFF	TGTGCCAGCAGCCGCGGGACCGAGCAGTTCTTC
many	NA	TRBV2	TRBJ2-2	CASRDSSNTGELFF	TGTGCCAGCAGGGACAGCTCGAACACCGGGGAGCTGTTTTTT
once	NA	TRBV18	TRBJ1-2	CASSPMEDYGYTF	TGTGCCAGCTCACCAATGGAGGACTATGGCTACACCTTC
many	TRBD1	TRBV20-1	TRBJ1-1	CSARDRGRGANTEAFF	TGCAGTGCTAGGGACAGGGGGCGCGGGGCGAACACTGAAGCTTTCTTT
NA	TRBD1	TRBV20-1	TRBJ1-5	CSARGGGDSHYSNQPQHF	TGCAGTGCTAGAGGCGGGGGGGACAGTCATTATAGCAATCAGCCCCAGCATTTT
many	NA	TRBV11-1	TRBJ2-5	CASSRAWGGGETQYF	TGTGCCAGCAGCAGAGCCTGGGGGGGCGGAGAGACCCAGTACTTC
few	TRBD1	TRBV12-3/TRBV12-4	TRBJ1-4	CASSPGQGAANEKLFF	TGTGCCAGCAGTCCGGGACAGGGGGCGGCTAATGAAAAACTGTTTTTT
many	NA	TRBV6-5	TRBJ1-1	CASSYSRVGTEAFF	TGTGCCAGCAGTTACTCGAGGGTTGGCACTGAAGCTTTCTTT
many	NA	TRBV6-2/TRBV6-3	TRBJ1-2	CASSSGGTNYGYTF	TGTGCCAGCAGTTCCGGGGGGACTAACTATGGCTACACCTTC
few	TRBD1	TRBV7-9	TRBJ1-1	CASSRDRAVSAEAFF	TGTGCCAGCAGCCGGGACAGGGCGGTTTCGGCTGAAGCTTTCTTT